The 10 T cell receptor beta chains given below trace back to one sample, sequenced in a study of blood T cell repertoires in COVID-19. This table comes from immunoSEQ multiplex PCR, and its TCRdb copy is limited to in-frame clones, with some not included. Found here are roughly 90,000 clones, approximately 80% of them singletons; the top ten hold roughly a third. The sample comprised peripheral blood. Source of these receptors: an elderly woman with active or convalescent COVID-19.

V and J are TRBV2 and TRBJ2-3, with D perhaps matching TRBD2 (5 bases). This CDR3 region has 14 residues. The V gene lost 3 bases and the J gene lost 9 bases, with 16 bases spanning the gap. Germline V gene sequence: CDR1 SNHLY, CDR2 FYNNEI. The CDR3 nucleotides are TGTGCCAGCAGTGATCGGGTAGTGGGAGACACGCAGTATTTT. Protein: CASSDRVVGDTQYF.

The rearrangement links TRBV21-1 to TRBJ1-1; TRBD1 reflects the table's D call only, with no check against the DNA. TRBV21-1 is a known pseudogene. This CDR3 spans 13 amino acids. CDR3 protein: CASTRDRNTEAFF. CDR3 sequence (DNA): TGTGCCAGCACGAGGGACAGGAACACTGAAGCTTTCTTT.

The chain has TRBV19 and TRBJ2-7, with 9 bases aligning to TRBD2. This CDR3 comprises 15 residues. After removal of 4 bases from V and 5 bases from J, the junction contained 9 bases not matched to a gene. Looked up from germline, CDR1 is LNHDA and CDR2 is SQIVND (reference sequence). CDR3 bases: TGTGCCAGTAGTAACCGCGGGGGGGCGATGAACGAGCAGTACTTC. Protein product: CASSNRGGAMNEQYF. The full variable domain, with the rest looked up from reference TRBV19 and TRBJ2-7, is DGGITQSPKYLFRKEGQNVTLSCEQNLNHDAMYWYRQDPGQGLRLIYYSQIVNDFQKGDIAEGYSVSREKKESFPLTVTSAQKNPTAFYLCASSNRGGAMNEQYFGPGTRLTVT.

V is TRBV6-2 or TRBV6-3 and J is TRBJ1-5; 7 nucleotides match TRBD1. CDR1 is MNHEY, CDR2 SVGEGT, per germline. The CDR3 loop spans 18 amino acids. Unmatched junction bases numbered 8, after V lost 0 bases and J lost 0 bases. CDR3 coding DNA: TGTGCCAGCAGTTACTCAGGACAGGAGGCGTATAGCAATCAGCCCCAGCATTTT. Its protein is CASSYSGQEAYSNQPQHF.

V usage is TRBV4-3 and J usage is TRBJ1-1, with 9 nucleotides matching TRBD1. Germline V gene lookup returns CDR1 LGHNA and CDR2 YSLEER. Losses at the gene ends were 1 base for V and 6 bases for J; bases not matched to a gene: 0. This CDR3 is 13 amino acids long. The CDR3: CASSQGTGAEAFF. The CDR3 region has the DNA TGCGCCAGCAGCCAAGGGACAGGGGCTGAAGCTTTCTTT.

J is TRBJ1-5 and V is TRBV4-1, with 7 bases aligning to TRBD1. This CDR3 is 12 amino acids long. The germline V gene encodes CDR1 MGHRA and CDR2 YSYEKL. V shed 4 bases, J shed 10 bases, and the junction held 4 bases outside the gene matches. The CDR3 region has the DNA TGCGCCAGCAGCCTCCCAGGGGGACCCCAGCATTTT. The encoded protein is CASSLPGGPQHF.

V usage is TRBV6-1 and J usage is TRBJ1-2; D is perhaps TRBD1 (5 bases). Looked up from germline, CDR1 is MNHNS and CDR2 is SASEGT. The V and J ends lost 3 bases and 0 bases respectively, with 11 bases between them. CDR3 length equals 15 residues. CDR3: CASSEGGGTNYGYTF. The CDR3 bases are TGTGCCAGCAGTGAGGGGGGGGGTACTAACTATGGCTACACCTTC.

With respect to this clone: The junction and the germline gene differ at one end; a read error may be behind it. This sequence joins TRBV3-1 (or the pseudogene TRBV3-2) and TRBJ1-1; D is uncertain. CDR1 and CDR2 from the germline V gene are LGHDT and YNNKEL (reference sequence). The CDR3 has 13 amino acids. The CDR3 coding sequence is TGTGTCAGCAGCCGGGCGCGTGGCACTGAAGCTTTCTTT. Encoded protein: CVSSRARGTEAFF.

This chain uses TRBV2 with TRBJ2-1, with D uncertain. Germline CDR1 SNHLY, CDR2 FYNNEI. Deletions cut 1 base from V and 5 bases from J, with 12 bases between. There are 15 residues in the CDR3. This CDR3 is CASSEDTPSHNEQFF. CDR3 nucleotide sequence: TGTGCCAGCAGTGAAGACACCCCTTCCCACAATGAGCAGTTCTTC.

The V and J genes are TRBV11-2 and TRBJ2-7; 13 bases are a match to TRBD2. The V segment lost 5 bases and the J segment 6 bases; nucleotides outside the gene matches: 7. CDR1 is SGHAT and CDR2 is FQNNGV in the germline V gene. This CDR3 has 15 amino acids. This CDR3 is CASSPPGLAGIEQYF. Written as DNA, the CDR3 is TGTGCCAGCAGCCCCCCGGGACTAGCGGGGATCGAGCAGTACTTC.